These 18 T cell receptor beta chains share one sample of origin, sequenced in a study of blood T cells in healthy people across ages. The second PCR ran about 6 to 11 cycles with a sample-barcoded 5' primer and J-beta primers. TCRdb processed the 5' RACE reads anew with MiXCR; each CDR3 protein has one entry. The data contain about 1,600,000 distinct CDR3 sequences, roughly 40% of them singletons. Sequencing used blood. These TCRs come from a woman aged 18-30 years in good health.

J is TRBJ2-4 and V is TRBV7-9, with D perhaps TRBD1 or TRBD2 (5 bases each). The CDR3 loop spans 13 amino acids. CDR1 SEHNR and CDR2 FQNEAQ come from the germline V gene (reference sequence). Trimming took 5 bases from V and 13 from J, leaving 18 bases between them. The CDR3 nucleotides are TGTGCCAGCAGCCCAAGGGGCGGAGGCCCACAGTACTTC. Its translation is CASSPRGGGPQYF. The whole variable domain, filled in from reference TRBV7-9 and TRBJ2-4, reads DTGVSQNPRHKITKRGQNVTFRCDPISEHNRLYWYRQTLGQGPEFLTYFQNEAQLEKSRLLSDRFSAERPKGSFSTLEIQRTEQGDSAMYLCASSPRGGGPQYFGAGTRLSVL.

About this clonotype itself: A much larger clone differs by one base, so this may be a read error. The CDR3 reads CSADGANYEQYF. Here the CDR3 DNA reads TGCAGCGCTGATGGGGCCAACTACGAGCAGTACTTC. The chain joins TRBV29-1 to TRBJ2-7, with TRBD1 as a possible D gene (5 bases). The CDR3 extends over 12 amino acids. The V and J ends lost 7 bases and 3 bases respectively, with 13 bases between them. The germline V gene has CDR1 SQVTM and CDR2 ANQGSEA.

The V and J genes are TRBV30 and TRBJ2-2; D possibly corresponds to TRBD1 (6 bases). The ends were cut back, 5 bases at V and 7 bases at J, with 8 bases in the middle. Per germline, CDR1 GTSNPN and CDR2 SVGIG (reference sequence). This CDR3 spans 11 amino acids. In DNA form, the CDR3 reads TGTGCCTGGTACAGGGACGGGGAGCTGTTTTTT. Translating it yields CAWYRDGELFF.

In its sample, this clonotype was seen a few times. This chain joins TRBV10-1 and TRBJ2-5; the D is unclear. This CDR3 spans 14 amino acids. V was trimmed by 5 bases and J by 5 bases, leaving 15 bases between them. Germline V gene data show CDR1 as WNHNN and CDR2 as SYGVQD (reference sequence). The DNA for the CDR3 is TGCGCCAGCAGTTTTGGGGTCGCGCGGGAGACCCAGTACTTC. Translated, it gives CASSFGVARETQYF.

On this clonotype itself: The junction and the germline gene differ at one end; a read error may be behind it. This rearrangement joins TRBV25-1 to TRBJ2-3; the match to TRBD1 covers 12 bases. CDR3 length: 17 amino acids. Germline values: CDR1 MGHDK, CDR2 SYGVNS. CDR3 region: CASSEYEGTGGTDAQYF. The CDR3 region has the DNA TGTGCCAGCAGTGAATACGAAGGGACAGGGGGCACAGATGCGCAGTATTTT.

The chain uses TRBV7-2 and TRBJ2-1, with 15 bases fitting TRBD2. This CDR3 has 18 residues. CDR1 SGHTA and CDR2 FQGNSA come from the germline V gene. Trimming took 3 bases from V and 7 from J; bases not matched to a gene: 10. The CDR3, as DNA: TGTGCCAGCAGCTTGGACCCTGGGACTAGCGGGAGGATGAATGAGCAGTTCTTC. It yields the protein CASSLDPGTSGRMNEQFF.

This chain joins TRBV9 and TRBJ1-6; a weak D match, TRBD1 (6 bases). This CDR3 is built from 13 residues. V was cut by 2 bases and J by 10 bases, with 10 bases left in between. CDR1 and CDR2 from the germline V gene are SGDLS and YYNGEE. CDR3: CASSVDSKSPLHF. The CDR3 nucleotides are TGTGCCAGCAGCGTGGACAGTAAGTCACCCCTCCACTTT. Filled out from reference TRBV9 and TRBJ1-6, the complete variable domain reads DSGVTQTPKHLITATGQRVTLRCSPRSGDLSVYWYQQSLDQGLQFLIQYYNGEERAKGNILERFSAQQFPDLHSELNLSSLELGDSALYFCASSVDSKSPLHFGNGTRLTVT.

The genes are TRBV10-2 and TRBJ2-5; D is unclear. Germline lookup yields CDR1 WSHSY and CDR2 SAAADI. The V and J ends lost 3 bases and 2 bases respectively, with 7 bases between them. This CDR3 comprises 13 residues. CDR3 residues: CASSDKLQETQYF. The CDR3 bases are TGCGCCAGCAGTGATAAACTTCAAGAGACCCAGTACTTC.

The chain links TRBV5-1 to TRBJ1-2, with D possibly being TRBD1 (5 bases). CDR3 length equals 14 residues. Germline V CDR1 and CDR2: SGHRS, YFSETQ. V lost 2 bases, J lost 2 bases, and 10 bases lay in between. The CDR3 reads CASSFAQGNYGYTF. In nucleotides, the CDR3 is TGCGCCAGCAGCTTCGCCCAGGGCAACTATGGCTACACCTTC. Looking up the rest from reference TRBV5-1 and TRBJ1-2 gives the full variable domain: KAGVTQTPRYLIKTRGQQVTLSCSPISGHRSVSWYQQTPGQGLQFLFEYFSETQRNKGNFPGRFSGRQFSNSRSEMNVSTLELGDSALYLCASSFAQGNYGYTFGSGTRLTVV.

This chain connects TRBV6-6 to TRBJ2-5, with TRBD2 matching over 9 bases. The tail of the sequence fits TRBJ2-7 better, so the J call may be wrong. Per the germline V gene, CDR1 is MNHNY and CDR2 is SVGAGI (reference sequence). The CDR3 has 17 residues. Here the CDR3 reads CASSYSFAGGVPYEQYF. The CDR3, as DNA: TGTGCCAGCAGTTACTCGTTTGCGGGAGGGGTACCCTACGAGCAGTACTTC.

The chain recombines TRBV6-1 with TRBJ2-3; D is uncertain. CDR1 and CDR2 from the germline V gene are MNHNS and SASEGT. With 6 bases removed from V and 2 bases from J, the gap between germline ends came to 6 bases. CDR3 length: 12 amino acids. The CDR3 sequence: CASRLTTDTQYF. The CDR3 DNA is TGTGCCAGCAGGTTGACCACAGATACGCAGTATTTT.

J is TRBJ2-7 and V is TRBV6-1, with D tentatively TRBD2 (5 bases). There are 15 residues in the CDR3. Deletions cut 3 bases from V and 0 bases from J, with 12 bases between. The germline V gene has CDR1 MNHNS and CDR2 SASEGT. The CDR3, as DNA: TGTGCCAGCAGTGACACCGGACTGAGCTCCTACGAGCAGTACTTC. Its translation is CASSDTGLSSYEQYF.

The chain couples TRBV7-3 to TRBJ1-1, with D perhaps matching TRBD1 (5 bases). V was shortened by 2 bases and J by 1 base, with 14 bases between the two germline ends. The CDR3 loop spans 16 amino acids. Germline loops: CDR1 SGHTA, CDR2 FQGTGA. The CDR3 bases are TGTGCCAGCAGCTTAGGGGCAGGGCGCCAGAACACTGAAGCTTTCTTT. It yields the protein CASSLGAGRQNTEAFF.

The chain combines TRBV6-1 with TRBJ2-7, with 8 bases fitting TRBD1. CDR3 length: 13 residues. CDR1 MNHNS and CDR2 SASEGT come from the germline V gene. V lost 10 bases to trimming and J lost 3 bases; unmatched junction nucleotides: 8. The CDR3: CATSQGAFYEQYF. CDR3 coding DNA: TGTGCCACCTCCCAGGGGGCGTTCTACGAGCAGTACTTC.

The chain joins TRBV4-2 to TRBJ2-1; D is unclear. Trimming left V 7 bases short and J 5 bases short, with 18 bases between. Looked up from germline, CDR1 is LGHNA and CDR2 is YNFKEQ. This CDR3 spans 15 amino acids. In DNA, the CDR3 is TGTGCCAGCAACCTTCCCGACCGTAACAACAATGAGCAGTTCTTC. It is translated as CASNLPDRNNNEQFF.

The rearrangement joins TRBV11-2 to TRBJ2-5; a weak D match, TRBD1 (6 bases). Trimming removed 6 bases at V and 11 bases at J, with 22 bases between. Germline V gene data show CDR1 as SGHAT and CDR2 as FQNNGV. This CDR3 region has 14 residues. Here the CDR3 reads CASSPLSESRGQYF. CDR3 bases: TGTGCCAGCAGTCCCCTAAGTGAGTCGAGGGGGCAGTACTTC.

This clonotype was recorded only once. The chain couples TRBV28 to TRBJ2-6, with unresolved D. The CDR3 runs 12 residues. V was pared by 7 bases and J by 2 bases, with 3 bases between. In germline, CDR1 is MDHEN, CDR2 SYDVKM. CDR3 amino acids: CASTTGANVLTF. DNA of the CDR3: TGTGCCAGCACGACTGGGGCCAACGTCCTGACTTTC.

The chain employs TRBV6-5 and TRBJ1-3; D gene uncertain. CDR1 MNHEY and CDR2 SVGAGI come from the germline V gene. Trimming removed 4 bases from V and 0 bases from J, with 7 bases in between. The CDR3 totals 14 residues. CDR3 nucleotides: TGTGCCAGCAGTTCATCCGACTCTGGAAACACCATATATTTT. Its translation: CASSSSDSGNTIYF.